This entry lists 2 T cell receptor beta chains sequenced from one sample in a study of identical twins. TCRdb recomputed calls from the 5' RACE reads with MiXCR, one row per CDR3 protein. Counted here are about 470,000 distinct CDR3 sequences, 20% to 25% occurring once; the ten biggest clones make up 2.9%. This sample also appeared in a second study, on T cells expressing NK-cell markers.

The sequenced material came from CD4+ T cells sorted from blood. The receptors were gathered from a woman younger than 35 in good health.

This chain connects TRBV20-1 to TRBJ2-7; D not resolved. The germline gives CDR1 DFQATT, CDR2 SNEGSKA (reference sequence). CDR3 length equals 13 residues. Trimming removed 5 bases from V and 0 bases from J, with 11 bases in between. CDR3 sequence reads: CSARIAASYEQYF. CDR3 sequence (DNA): TGCAGTGCTCGAATAGCTGCCTCCTACGAGCAGTACTTC.

This rearrangement joins TRBV20-1 to TRBJ2-3; 8 bases align to TRBD2. The CDR3 spans 12 residues. With V trimmed by 1 base and J by 11 bases, 5 bases remained unmatched. Germline loops: CDR1 DFQATT, CDR2 SNEGSKA (reference sequence). Written as DNA, the CDR3 is TGCAGTGCTAGAGGGGGACTAGTGGGGCAGTATTTT. Amino acids: CSARGGLVGQYF.